The T cell receptor beta chain described here comes from a study of blood T cells in healthy people across ages. General observations from the study: Roughly linear declines in TCR beta diversity per million T cells occurred with age.

Each donor had 8.5 to 10 milliliters of peripheral blood drawn. In regard to this clonotype: Its antigen is currently unknown.

V was clipped by 3 bases and J by 1 base; unmatched bases: 10. CDR1 is DFQATT, CDR2 SNEGSKA, per germline (reference sequence). This CDR3 region has 17 residues. With a J-beta primer mix and a sample-barcoded 5' primer, a second PCR ran about 7 to 11 cycles. A template-switch adaptor with 12 random nucleotides tagged each cDNA molecule. TCRdb called the 5' RACE reads again in MiXCR, with one record for every CDR3 protein. The sample yields under 750,000 distinct CDR3 sequences, more than 45% seen once. The sequencing sample was made of blood. The TCR sequence derives from a man older than 75 in good health. The V gene is TRBV20-1, the J gene TRBJ2-5; 11 bases align to TRBD2. CDR3 sequence: CSASLGLAGRIQETQYF. The CDR3 nucleotides are TGCAGTGCTAGTCTAGGACTAGCGGGCCGGATCCAAGAGACCCAGTACTTC.